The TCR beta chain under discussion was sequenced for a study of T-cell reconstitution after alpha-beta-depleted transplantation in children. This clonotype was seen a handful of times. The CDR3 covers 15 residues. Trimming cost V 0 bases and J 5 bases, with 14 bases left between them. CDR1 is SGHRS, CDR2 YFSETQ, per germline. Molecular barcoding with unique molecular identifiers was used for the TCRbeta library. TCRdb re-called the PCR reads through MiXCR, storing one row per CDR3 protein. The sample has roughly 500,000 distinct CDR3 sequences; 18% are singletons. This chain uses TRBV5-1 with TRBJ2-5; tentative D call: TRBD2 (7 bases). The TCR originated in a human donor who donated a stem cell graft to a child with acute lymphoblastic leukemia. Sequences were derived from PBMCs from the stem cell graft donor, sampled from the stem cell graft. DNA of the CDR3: TGCGCCAGCAGCTTGGCTAGCGGAGGGGGGGAGACCCAGTACTTC. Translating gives CASSLASGGGETQYF.